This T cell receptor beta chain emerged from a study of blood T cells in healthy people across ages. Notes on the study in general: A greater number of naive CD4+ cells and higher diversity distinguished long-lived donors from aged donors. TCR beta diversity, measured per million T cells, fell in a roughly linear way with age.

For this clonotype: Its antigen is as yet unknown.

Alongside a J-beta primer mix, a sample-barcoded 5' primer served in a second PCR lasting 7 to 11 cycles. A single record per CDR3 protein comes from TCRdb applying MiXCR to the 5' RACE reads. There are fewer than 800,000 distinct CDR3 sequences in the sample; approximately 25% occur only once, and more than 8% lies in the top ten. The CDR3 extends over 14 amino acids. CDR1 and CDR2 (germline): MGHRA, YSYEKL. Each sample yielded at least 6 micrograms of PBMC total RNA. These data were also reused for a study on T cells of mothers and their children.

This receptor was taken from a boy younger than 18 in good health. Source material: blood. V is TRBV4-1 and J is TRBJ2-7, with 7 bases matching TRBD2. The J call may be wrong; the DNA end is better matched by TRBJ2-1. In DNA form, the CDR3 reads TGCGCCAGCAGCCAACCGGGACTAAGGGATGAGCAGTTCTTC. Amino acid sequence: CASSQPGLRDEQFF.